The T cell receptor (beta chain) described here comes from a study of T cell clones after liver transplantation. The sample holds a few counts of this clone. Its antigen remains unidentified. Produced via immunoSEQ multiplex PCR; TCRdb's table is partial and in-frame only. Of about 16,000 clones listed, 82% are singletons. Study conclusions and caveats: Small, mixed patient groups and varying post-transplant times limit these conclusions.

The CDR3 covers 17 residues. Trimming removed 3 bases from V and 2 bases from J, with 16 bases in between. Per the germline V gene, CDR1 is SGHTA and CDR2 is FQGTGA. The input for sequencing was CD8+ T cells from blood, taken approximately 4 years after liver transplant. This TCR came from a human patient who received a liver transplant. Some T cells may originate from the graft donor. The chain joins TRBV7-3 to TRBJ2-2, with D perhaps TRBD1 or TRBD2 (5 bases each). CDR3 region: CASSLVGQWDNTGELFF. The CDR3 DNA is TGTGCCAGCAGCTTGGTTGGACAATGGGACAACACCGGGGAGCTGTTTTTT.